The 26 T cell receptor beta chains given below trace back to one sample, sequenced in a study of response to subunit inactivated influenza vaccine. TCRdb called the RT-PCR reads again in MiXCR, with one record for every CDR3 protein. This sample yields hundreds of thousands of distinct CDR3 sequences, of which 16% are seen a single time; less than 4% belongs to the top ten. Material: CD4+ T cells sorted from PBMCs, obtained roughly 24 months after vaccination. The source is a man aged 50 to 69 who received an inactivated influenza vaccine.

The J gene is TRBJ2-1, the V gene TRBV7-3; D gene uncertain. V was trimmed by 5 bases and J by 10 bases, leaving 15 bases between them. Germline CDR1 is SGHTA and CDR2 is FQGTGA. There are 13 residues in the CDR3. CDR3: CASSPTSPGEQFF. CDR3 in DNA: TGTGCCAGCAGCCCGACCAGCCCCGGGGAGCAGTTCTTC.

This clonotype occurred a few times. The CDR3 region is CASTEGGARGVTQYF. The CDR3 DNA follows: TGTGCCAGCACCGAAGGGGGGGCGAGAGGAGTAACCCAGTACTTC. The chain couples TRBV3-1 to TRBJ2-5; D is perhaps TRBD2 (7 bases). Germline V gives CDR1 LGHDT, CDR2 YNNKEL (reference sequence). Trimming shortened V by 7 bases and J by 8 bases, and 23 bases separated the two germline ends. This CDR3 is 15 amino acids long.

A note on this clonotype: One end of the junction is discordant with germline, which a read error may explain. This sequence joins TRBV12-3 or TRBV12-4 and TRBJ2-2; TRBD2 might be the D (5 bases). This CDR3 contains 16 residues. The CDR3 reads CASRLDWEINTGELFF. The CDR3 bases are TGTGCCAGCAGATTAGACTGGGAGATAAACACCGGGGAGCTGTTTTTT.

In this sample, this clonotype turned up a few times. The J gene is TRBJ2-7, the V gene TRBV5-1, with D maybe TRBD1 (5 bases). This CDR3 has 15 residues. Trimming stripped 2 bases from V and 0 bases from J, with 12 bases between. Germline-derived CDR1 and CDR2 are SGHRS and YFSETQ. CDR3 bases: TGCGCCAGCAGCTTCTTGTCAGGGCGCTCCTACGAGCAGTACTTC. Its translation: CASSFLSGRSYEQYF.

This clonotype was counted a single time. The J gene is TRBJ2-1, the V gene TRBV5-6; TRBD2 aligns across 12 bases. Unmatched junction bases numbered 11, after V lost 4 bases and J lost 0 bases. The CDR3 is 19 residues long. Germline lookup yields CDR1 SGHDT and CDR2 YYEEEE. CDR3 sequence: CASSTTGTSGLSSYNEQFF. The CDR3 region has the DNA TGTGCCAGCAGCACGACCGGGACTAGCGGGTTGAGCTCCTACAATGAGCAGTTCTTC.

This chain connects TRBV5-1 to TRBJ2-2, with D possibly TRBD1 on 6 matching bases. V gave up 6 bases and J gave up 1 base, with 13 bases separating them. This CDR3 comprises 15 residues. The germline gives CDR1 SGHRS, CDR2 YFSETQ. Written as DNA, the CDR3 is TGCGCCAGCACCGACAGGACGGGGAACACCGGGGAGCTGTTTTTT. Its translation is CASTDRTGNTGELFF.

This clonotype occurred many times. The V gene is TRBV5-1, the J gene TRBJ2-2; D perhaps matches TRBD2 (6 bases). The CDR3 is 15 amino acids. The V gene's germline CDR1 is SGHRS and CDR2 YFSETQ. V lost 4 bases and J 1 base, leaving 11 bases between the germline ends. CDR3 DNA sequence: TGCGCCAGCAGCGCCCGGCGGGGGAACACCGGGGAGCTGTTTTTT. Encoded protein: CASSARRGNTGELFF.

This clonotype was detected ten times or more. The V gene is TRBV10-3, the J gene TRBJ1-2; D call uncertain. Germline V gene data show CDR1 as ENHRY and CDR2 as SYGVKD. V gave up 3 bases and J gave up 1 base, with 12 bases separating them. The CDR3 is 15 residues long. The CDR3 loop reads CAISDPGKGNYGYTF. DNA of the CDR3: TGTGCCATCAGTGACCCGGGGAAAGGTAACTATGGCTACACCTTC.

This clonotype was seen more than once but under ten times. This chain connects TRBV15 to TRBJ2-7; perhaps TRBD1 as D (6 bases). This CDR3 has 15 amino acids. CDR1 and CDR2 (germline): LNHNV, YYDKDF (reference sequence). V lost 0 bases and J 2 bases, leaving 11 bases between the germline ends. The CDR3 bases are TGTGCCACCAGCAGAGAAAATACAGGGCCCTACGAGCAGTACTTC. It specifies CATSRENTGPYEQYF.

The gene calls are TRBV2 and TRBJ1-4, with a possible D match to TRBD1 (5 bases). Germline V gene sequence: CDR1 SNHLY, CDR2 FYNNEI. V shed 8 bases and J shed 4 bases, with 14 bases lying between them. The CDR3 consists of 14 residues. The CDR3 loop is CASLSAGYNEKLFF. The DNA for the CDR3 is TGTGCCAGCCTCTCGGCAGGGTATAATGAAAAACTGTTTTTT.

The CDR3 loop reads CASSLEATNTEAFF. CDR3 sequence (DNA): TGTGCCAGCAGCTTAGAGGCAACGAACACTGAAGCTTTCTTT. The rearrangement links TRBV7-8 to TRBJ1-1; D is unclear. The CDR3 has 14 amino acids. With 1 base removed from V and 1 base from J, the gap between germline ends came to 7 bases. The germline gives CDR1 SGHVS, CDR2 FQNEAQ.

V gene TRBV7-2 combines with J gene TRBJ1-2; TRBD1 matches at 9 bases. The germline V gene has CDR1 SGHTA and CDR2 FQGNSA. V lost 4 bases and J lost 10; bases outside the gene matches: 13. This CDR3 is 15 amino acids long. The DNA for the CDR3 is TGTGCCAGCAGCTCCGAAGTCGGGACAGGGCGTCTCTACACCTTC. This translates into CASSSEVGTGRLYTF.

The V call is TRBV5-1, the J call TRBJ1-2; D ambiguous. The germline gives CDR1 SGHRS, CDR2 YFSETQ. This CDR3 region has 12 residues. Trimming cost V 0 bases and J 6 bases, with 6 bases left between them. The CDR3 bases are TGCGCCAGCAGCTTGGCCGGCCATGGCTACACCTTC. This gives the protein CASSLAGHGYTF.

The chain carries TRBV7-2 and TRBJ2-2, with D possibly being TRBD1 or TRBD2 (5 bases each). V lost 1 base and J lost 4, with 10 bases in between. This CDR3 contains 15 residues. The germline CDR1 and CDR2 sequences are SGHTA and FQGNSA. The CDR3 sequence: CASSLDPGLTGELFF. The CDR3 bases are TGTGCCAGCAGCTTAGATCCGGGGCTCACCGGGGAGCTGTTTTTT.

This clonotype was found a few times. The rearrangement links TRBV10-3 to TRBJ1-2; tentative D call: TRBD1 (6 bases). Germline CDR1 and CDR2: ENHRY and SYGVKD. The CDR3 has 12 residues. Trimming took off 10 bases at V and 5 bases at J, with 14 bases between the two ends. The DNA of the CDR3 is TGTGCCAGTCAGACAGGAAGATATGGCTACACCTTC. Its protein is CASQTGRYGYTF.

In this sample, this clonotype turned up many times. This chain connects TRBV20-1 to TRBJ2-3, with D hard to call. V lost 2 bases and J 1 base, leaving 7 bases between the germline ends. The CDR3 length is 13 residues. Looked up from germline, CDR1 is DFQATT and CDR2 is SNEGSKA (reference sequence). The CDR3 spells CSARSVGTDTQYF. The CDR3 nucleotides read TGCAGTGCTAGATCGGTGGGCACAGATACGCAGTATTTT.

The chain is built from TRBV20-1 and TRBJ1-1; no firm D call. The length of the CDR3 is 14 residues. V was trimmed by 0 bases and J by 7 bases, leaving 15 bases between them. From germline, CDR1 is DFQATT and CDR2 SNEGSKA (reference sequence). The chain's CDR3 is CSARDTRKVDEAFF. The CDR3 bases are TGCAGTGCTAGAGATACAAGGAAGGTTGATGAAGCTTTCTTT.

In this sample, this clonotype turned up a few times. This sequence joins TRBV5-1 and TRBJ2-5, with a tentative D call TRBD1 (6 bases). Between the trimmed V and J ends, which lost 0 bases and 5 bases, there was a span of 14 bases. CDR1 is SGHRS and CDR2 is YFSETQ in the germline V gene. The CDR3 consists of 15 residues. The CDR3 loop is CASSLGHRVSETQYF. As DNA, the CDR3 is TGCGCCAGCAGCTTGGGTCACAGGGTGAGCGAGACCCAGTACTTC.

This clonotype has a handful of counts. The V call is TRBV20-1, the J call TRBJ2-5; 8 nucleotides line up with TRBD2. V lost 4 bases, J lost 3 bases, and 4 bases stayed unmatched. The CDR3 sequence is 13 residues long. Germline V gene sequence: CDR1 DFQATT, CDR2 SNEGSKA (reference sequence). The CDR3 region has the DNA TGCAGTGCTACGGGACTAGAAGAAGAGACCCAGTACTTC. This gives the protein CSATGLEEETQYF.

The rearrangement joins TRBV6-2 or TRBV6-3 to TRBJ2-3; D is perhaps TRBD1 (6 bases). Looked up from germline, CDR1 is MNHEY and CDR2 is SVGEGT. This CDR3 is 20 amino acids long. V dropped 0 bases and J dropped 0 bases, with 22 bases sitting between them. CDR3 DNA: TGTGCCAGCAGTTACTCGGGACCCGGGTTCGCAGGGGTTAGCACAGATACGCAGTATTTT. Its protein product is CASSYSGPGFAGVSTDTQYF.

Many counts were recorded for this clonotype. This chain links TRBV5-1 with TRBJ1-1; D perhaps matches TRBD1 (5 bases). Germline values: CDR1 SGHRS, CDR2 YFSETQ. V was shortened by 3 bases and J by 7 bases, with 13 bases between the two germline ends. The CDR3 length is 13 residues. The CDR3 DNA is TGCGCCAGCAGCTCGGGACCGTCGTATGAAGCTTTCTTT. As protein: CASSSGPSYEAFF. Using reference TRBV5-1 and TRBJ1-1 for the parts outside the CDR3, the full variable domain is KAGVTQTPRYLIKTRGQQVTLSCSPISGHRSVSWYQQTPGQGLQFLFEYFSETQRNKGNFPGRFSGRQFSNSRSEMNVSTLELGDSALYLCASSSGPSYEAFFGQGTRLTVV.

This clonotype was detected only a few times. V gene TRBV20-1 combines with J gene TRBJ2-7; TRBD2 aligns across 9 bases. Per germline, CDR1 DFQATT and CDR2 SNEGSKA (reference sequence). V shed 6 bases and J 7 bases; nucleotides not matched to a gene: 13. The length of the CDR3 is 14 residues. For the CDR3, the DNA is TGCAGTGCCGGGACTAGCTACCGAACTTATGAGCAGTACTTC. Protein: CSAGTSYRTYEQYF.

In its sample, this clonotype was seen a few times. J is TRBJ2-3 and V is TRBV7-2; 14 positions agree with TRBD2. In germline, CDR1 is SGHTA, CDR2 FQGNSA. J gave up 7 bases and V 5 bases, and 8 bases lay outside the gene matches. The CDR3 contains 16 residues. CDR3 nucleotide sequence: TGTGCCAGCAGCGAAGGACTAGCGGGGGGTAGTAATACGCAGTATTTT. It is translated as CASSEGLAGGSNTQYF.

This clonotype has more than one count but fewer than ten. The chain is built from TRBV7-2 and TRBJ2-7; D ambiguous. Germline-derived CDR1 and CDR2 are SGHTA and FQGNSA. The CDR3 has 15 residues. V dropped 0 bases and J dropped 1 base, with 10 bases sitting between them. Written as DNA, the CDR3 is TGTGCCAGCAGCTTAGCCTGGGCCGGTTCCTACGAGCAGTACTTC. As protein: CASSLAWAGSYEQYF. The whole variable domain, filled in from reference TRBV7-2 and TRBJ2-7, reads GAGVSQSPSNKVTEKGKDVELRCDPISGHTALYWYRQSLGQGLEFLIYFQGNSAPDKSGLPSDRFSAERTGGSVSTLTIQRTQQEDSAVYLCASSLAWAGSYEQYFGPGTRLTVT.

This clonotype was recorded a few times. The V gene is TRBV12-3 or TRBV12-4, the J gene TRBJ1-5; 8 bases line up with TRBD1. CDR3 length equals 14 residues. V was pared by 4 bases and J by 3 bases, with 2 bases of the junction left unmatched. This CDR3 is CASSWTGLNQPQHF. The CDR3 DNA sequence: TGTGCCAGCAGTTGGACAGGGCTCAATCAGCCCCAGCATTTT.

This clonotype was counted a few times. The CDR3, as DNA: TGTGCCAGCAGCTCTACAGGGGGGCGCACCGGGGAGCTGTTTTTT. It codes for CASSSTGGRTGELFF. The rearrangement links TRBV7-2 to TRBJ2-2; 8 bases are shared with TRBD1. V shed 4 bases and J 4 bases; nucleotides not matched to a gene: 5. The CDR3 is 15 amino acids. CDR1 is SGHTA and CDR2 is FQGNSA in the germline V gene.